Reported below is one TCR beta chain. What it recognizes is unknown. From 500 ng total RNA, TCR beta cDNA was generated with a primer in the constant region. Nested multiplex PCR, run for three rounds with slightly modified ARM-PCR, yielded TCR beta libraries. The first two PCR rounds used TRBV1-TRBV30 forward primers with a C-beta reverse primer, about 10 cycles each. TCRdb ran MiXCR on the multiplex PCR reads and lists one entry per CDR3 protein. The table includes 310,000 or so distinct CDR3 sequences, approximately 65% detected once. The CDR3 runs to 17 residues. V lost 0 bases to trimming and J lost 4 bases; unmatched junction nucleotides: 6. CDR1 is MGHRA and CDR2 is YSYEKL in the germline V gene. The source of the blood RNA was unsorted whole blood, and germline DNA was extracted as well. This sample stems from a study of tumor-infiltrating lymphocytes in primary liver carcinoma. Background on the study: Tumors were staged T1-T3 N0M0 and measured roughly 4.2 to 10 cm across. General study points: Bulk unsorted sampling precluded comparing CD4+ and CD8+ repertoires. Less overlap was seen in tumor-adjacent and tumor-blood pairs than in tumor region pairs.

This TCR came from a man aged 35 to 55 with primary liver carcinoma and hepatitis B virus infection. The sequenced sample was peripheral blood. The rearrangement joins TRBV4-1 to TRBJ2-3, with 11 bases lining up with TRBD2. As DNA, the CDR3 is TGCGCCAGCAGCCAAGATACTAGCGGGAGTCAATCAGATACGCAGTATTTT. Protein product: CASSQDTSGSQSDTQYF.